These T cell receptor beta chains were read from a single sample in a study of tumor-infiltrating lymphocytes in glioblastoma multiforme. MiXCR was run by TCRdb on the multiplex PCR reads, yielding one entry per CDR3 protein. The sample yields some 10,000 distinct CDR3 sequences, approximately 75% seen once. Sequencing input: brain tumor tissue. These receptors all stem from a male donor with glioblastoma. Both conserved end residues are part of each CDR3. A D gene is named only where the DNA matches it firmly. Not every row has a clone size; where given, it reads once, few, many or a size class.

v_call	d_call	j_call	clone_size	cdr3_aa	cdr3_nt
TRBV11-2	NA	TRBJ2-1	NA	CASSLVPPNVHNGQFF	TGTGCCAGCAGCTTAGTCCCCCCTAACGTGCACAATGGGCAGTTCTTC
TRBV5-1	TRBD1	TRBJ1-1	NA	CASSPGQGASGTEAFF	TGCGCCAGCAGCCCTGGACAGGGGGCAAGTGGCACTGAAGCTTTCTTT
TRBV20-1	NA	TRBJ2-1	medium-sized	CSARAPRTDNEQFF	TGCAGTGCTAGAGCCCCACGGACGGACAATGAGCAGTTCTTC
TRBV20-1	TRBD2	TRBJ2-1	NA	CSARERLAGEQFF	TGCAGTGCTAGAGAGAGACTAGCGGGTGAGCAGTTCTTC
TRBV28	NA	TRBJ2-7	many	CASSQQGAREYF	TGTGCCAGCAGCCAACAGGGCGCCCGAGAGTACTTC
TRBV20-1	TRBD1	TRBJ2-4	NA	CSARDPDRGFESQNIQYF	TGCAGTGCTAGAGACCCGGACAGGGGATTCGAAAGCCAAAACATTCAGTACTTC
TRBV19	TRBD1	TRBJ1-2	few	CASSTKITRGAVANYGYTF	TGTGCCAGTAGTACTAAAATCACCAGGGGGGCGGTAGCTAACTATGGCTACACCTTC
TRBV11-2	NA	TRBJ2-3	NA	CASSLVGSSDTQYF	TGTGCCAGCAGCTTAGTCGGGAGTTCAGATACGCAGTATTTT
TRBV5-1	NA	TRBJ1-2	NA	CASSVDGRNGYTF	TGCGCCAGCAGCGTGGACGGACGGAATGGCTATACCTTC
TRBV6-4	TRBD1	TRBJ2-7	many	CASSGCETGVHEQYF	TGTGCCAGCAGTGGCTGTGAGACAGGGGTCCACGAGCAGTACTTC
TRBV11-1	NA	TRBJ1-3	NA	CASSDMRNTIYF	TGTGCCAGCAGCGATATGAGAAACACCATATATTTT
TRBV5-4	NA	TRBJ2-4	NA	CASSWGLKQDIQYF	TGTGCCAGCAGCTGGGGACTGAAGCAGGACATTCAGTACTTC
TRBV6-2/TRBV6-3	NA	TRBJ1-5	once	CASSAPGRDTDTQHF	TGTGCCAGTAGTGCGCCGGGACGGGACACAGATACGCAGCATTTT
TRBV29-1	NA	TRBJ2-7	many	CSVAGDEQYF	TGCAGCGTTGCGGGGGACGAGCAGTACTTC
TRBV6-2/TRBV6-3	NA	TRBJ2-7	NA	CASSYSLPYEQYF	TGTGCCAGCAGTTACTCGTTGCCCTACGAGCAGTACTTC
TRBV5-4	NA	TRBJ2-1	once	CASSAGPASYNEQFF	TGTGCCAGCAGCGCGGGACCAGCGTCGTACAATGAGCAGTTCTTC
TRBV6-5	TRBD2	TRBJ2-1	few	CASGYSGGDEQLF	TGTGCCAGCGGTTACTCGGGAGGGGATGAGCAGCTCTTC
TRBV4-3	NA	TRBJ2-2	NA	CASSQGSGRSGTGELFF	TGCGCCAGCAGCCAGGGCTCGGGACGGTCGGGGACCGGGGAGCTGTTTTTT
TRBV11-2	NA	TRBJ2-1	NA	CASSLTGSSYKEPFF	TGTGCCAGCAGCTTAACGGGTAGCTCCTACAAAGAGCCGTTCTTC
TRBV20-1	TRBD2	TRBJ2-3	once	CSALRAGTTLNTQYF	TGCAGTGCCCTACGGGCAGGGACTACCCTTAATACGCAATATTTT
TRBV12-3/TRBV12-4	NA	TRBJ1-5	many	CASNTGTNQPQHF	TGTGCCAGCAATACAGGGACGAATCAGCCCCAGCATTTT
TRBV11-3	NA	TRBJ2-3	NA	CASILGSTYTQYF	TGTGCCAGCATCTTAGGAAGCACATATACGCAGTATTTT
TRBV11-2	NA	TRBJ1-1	NA	CASSFPRTRINTEASF	TGTGCCAGCAGCTTCCCCAGGACAAGGATTAACACTGAAGCTTCCTTT
TRBV6-2/TRBV6-3	NA	TRBJ1-1	NA	CASSYGQTNGAFF	TGTGCCAGCAGTTACGGGCAGACGAACGGAGCTTTCTTT
TRBV29-1	NA	TRBJ2-3	NA	CSVVNRVNTDTQYF	TGCAGCGTCGTCAACAGGGTAAACACAGATACGCAGTATTTT
TRBV12-3/TRBV12-4	NA	TRBJ1-5	few	CASGLATDTQHF	TGTGCCAGCGGTTTGGCCACAGATACGCAGCATTTT
TRBV5-4	TRBD1	TRBJ1-2	medium-sized	CASSLKGQGAEFGYTF	TGTGCCAGCAGCTTGAAGGGACAGGGGGCGGAGTTTGGCTACACCTTC
TRBV20-1	NA	TRBJ2-1	NA	CSALSGLHNEQFF	TGCAGTGCTCTCTCGGGACTTCACAATGAGCAGTTCTTC
TRBV11-3	TRBD2	TRBJ2-2	NA	CASSPITSAGELFF	TGTGCCAGCAGCCCAATAACTAGCGCCGGGGAGCTGTTTTTT
TRBV11-3	NA	TRBJ2-1	NA	CASSSRGGGEQFF	TGCGCCAGCAGCTCGAGGGGGGGGGGTGAGCAATTCTTC
TRBV20-1	TRBD2	TRBJ2-7	NA	CSASASSGSSYEQYF	TGCAGTGCTAGCGCCTCTAGCGGGAGTTCCTACGAGCAGTACTTC
TRBV11-2	TRBD1	TRBJ2-7	NA	CASRIQGVSYEQYF	TGTGCCAGCAGAATCCAGGGGGTCTCCTACGAGCAGTACTTC
TRBV29-1	TRBD2	TRBJ2-7	few	CSAQTSDSYEQYF	TGCAGCGCTCAAACTAGCGACTCATACGAGCAGTACTTC
TRBV10-3	NA	TRBJ2-5	NA	CAISEPGTALFETQYF	TGTGCCATCAGTGAGCCGGGGACTGCGTTATTTGAGACCCAGTACTTC
TRBV5-1	NA	TRBJ1-4	NA	CAISPDSTNEKLSF	TGCGCCATCAGCCCGGACAGCACTAATGAAAAACTGTCTTTT
TRBV11-2	NA	TRBJ2-1	NA	CANSLVPGLNNEQFF	TGTGCCAACAGCTTAGTACCGGGACTTAACAATGAGCAGTTCTTC
TRBV11-2	NA	TRBJ2-1	NA	CASGRRGWVGSDNEQFF	TGTGCCAGCGGCCGAAGGGGCTGGGTCGGGTCGGACAATGAGCAGTTCTTC
TRBV12-3/TRBV12-4	TRBD2	TRBJ2-1	NA	CASTSRWRGGRRNEQSF	TGTGCCAGCACCTCGAGGTGGCGGGGGGGCCGTCGCAATGAGCAGTCCTTC
TRBV20-1	NA	TRBJ2-7	NA	CRTRERTSEGYEQYF	TGCAGAACTAGAGAAAGGACTTCGGAGGGTTACGAGCAGTACTTC
TRBV11-2	TRBD1	TRBJ2-2	NA	CASSSRRRDRVAGELFF	TGTGCCAGCAGCTCACGCCGCCGGGACAGGGTAGCCGGGGAGCTGTTTTTT
TRBV11-2	TRBD1	TRBJ2-2	NA	CASNRRGLDTELFF	TGTGCCAGCAACAGAAGGGGGCTGGACACCGAGCTGTTTTTT
TRBV11-2	NA	TRBJ2-1	many	CASSLKAQTVVNEQFF	TGTGCCAGCAGCTTAAAGGCCCAGACAGTCGTCAATGAGCAGTTCTTC
TRBV11-2	TRBD2	TRBJ2-1	NA	CASSFESGTSNEQFF	TGTGCCAGCAGCTTCGAATCCGGGACTAGCAATGAGCAGTTCTTC
TRBV29-1	NA	TRBJ1-1	few	CTFSGRGRRIPDEAFF	TGCACTTTCTCTGGTCGCGGCAGGCGGATTCCAGATGAAGCTTTCTTT
TRBV11-3	NA	TRBJ2-1	NA	CASRYGANNERFF	TGTGCCAGCAGATACGGGGCCAACAATGAGCGGTTCTTC
TRBV6-5	TRBD2	TRBJ2-1	NA	CASSPTSGRVGEQFF	TGTGCCAGCAGCCCCACTAGCGGGAGGGTCGGTGAGCAGTTCTTC
TRBV12-3/TRBV12-4	NA	TRBJ1-6	NA	CASSFRQVNSPLHF	TGTGCCAGCAGTTTCCGGCAGGTGAATTCACCCCTCCACTTT
TRBV20-1	NA	TRBJ2-1	NA	CSARGGAVLYEQFF	TGCAGTGCTAGAGGTGGGGCAGTGCTGTATGAGCAGTTCTTC
TRBV4-1	NA	TRBJ1-6	once	CASQNLSSGVSPPHF	TGCGCCAGCCAAAATCTGTCATCTGGGGTTTCACCCCCCCACTTT
TRBV10-2	NA	TRBJ2-3	NA	CASSRGDRTDTQYF	TGCGCCAGCTCCCGGGGCGACCGCACAGATACGCAGTATTTT
TRBV7-9	NA	TRBJ1-2	many	CASSQTQGTNYGYTF	TGTGCCAGCAGCCAAACACAGGGCACCAACTATGGCTACACCTTC
TRBV11-1	NA	TRBJ2-1	few	CASSLDYAEQFF	TGTGCCAGCAGCTTAGATTACGCAGAGCAGTTCTTC
TRBV5-1	TRBD1	TRBJ2-7	NA	CASSAQGDDEQYF	TGCGCCAGCAGCGCACAGGGGGACGACGAGCAGTACTTC
TRBV20-1	NA	TRBJ1-2	medium-sized	CSAKSGTYGYTF	TGCAGTGCCAAATCCGGGACCTATGGCTACACCTTC
TRBV11-3	NA	TRBJ2-1	NA	CASSLAGACNDQLF	TGTGCCAGCAGCTTAGCTGGGGCCTGCAATGATCAGCTCTTC